This T cell receptor beta chain was documented in a study of blood T cell repertoires in COVID-19 (dated by TCRdb to 2019 to 2021). Notes on the research overall: Samples from collaborators originated in the United States, Italy and Spain and spanned both the acute and convalescent phases of COVID-19. The prospective study material was composed of cDNA or gDNA derived from T cells, B-cell-depleted T cells, or PBMCs. Deeply sampled blood TCRbeta repertoires from subjects exposed to, actively infected with, or recovered from COVID-19 were included in the dataset. The repertoires were released in a freely available public database intended as a resource for research on the immune response to SARS-CoV-2. The samples were drawn from two sources: the first 160 participants of the ongoing ImmuneRACE study, and approximately 1,300 subjects contributed by 6 global collaborators. Sample metadata almost always included a de-identified subject ID, COVID-19 status, age in years and sex. HLA class I and class II types, where available, came from metadata supplied by the sample provider rather than from assay-based typing.

Study-wide findings and limitations: How much clinical and demographic metadata was included differed by source and by participant, and the metadata was provided uncurated.

Collaborating institutions collected whole blood in K2EDTA tubes following their own protocols. For TCRbeta analysis, collaborators shipped samples as frozen whole blood, isolated PBMCs, or DNA extracted from either of those sample types. CDR3 length: 15 amino acids, cysteine to phenylalanine. CDR3 DNA only is kept here, 45 bases in frame from base 1. According to the germline V gene, CDR1 reads SGHVS and CDR2 reads FNYEAQ. V is trimmed back by 0 bases and J by 9 bases, and the junction contains 5 bases that no gene match accounts for. The immunoSEQ Assay, a bias-controlled multiplex PCR, was used to amplify TCRbeta CDR3 regions from genomic DNA. The original methods were these. Within the assay, amplification of reference gene primers was used to estimate how many nucleated cells each sample contained. Sequence reads were collapsed and filtered to measure the absolute abundance of every unique TCRbeta CDR3 rearrangement. Productive Simpson clonality was computed per sample as the square root of Simpson's diversity index over productive rearrangements. Not all clones reach the TCRdb copy of this immuneACCESS table, which keeps in-frame sequences only. Checked studies attribute under half of the gap to unresolved V genes and leave the rest unexplained. V and J calls and clone size are as listed in that table; D and trimming were resolved from the DNA. The sample data list 100,000 or so clones, and 81% of these were observed just once. Clones ranked in the top ten supply more than 9% of the sample.

Of note for this clone: Its antigen is still unknown. No much larger clone exists at a distance of one base, and base qualities are not known.

The chain is encoded by TRBV7-6 joined to TRBJ2-1; the central 10 bases match TRBD2. This TCR derives from a human donor in a cohort sampled during active COVID-19. Sequencing was carried out using peripheral blood. The CDR3 reads CASSLASGGSGEQFF. The DNA sequence follows: TGTGCCAGCAGCTTAGCTAGCGGGGGGTCGGGTGAGCAGTTCTTC.